This TCR beta chain emerged from a study of CD8+ T cells in alopecia areata. The length of the CDR3 is 17 residues. Germline-derived CDR1 and CDR2 are MGHRA and YSYEKL. The germline V and J ends were trimmed by 0 bases and 9 bases, with 23 bases remaining between them. The study, taken as a whole, reports: In scalp samples, resident alphabeta T cells of normal skin are also sequenced. Unlike in mice, where it was clearer, TCR sharing across patients was less clear, possibly HLA-related. Clonality in lesional scalp, especially alopecia totalis/universalis, exceeded that of normal scalp.

In each case, RNA was isolated and then reverse transcribed into cDNA as the sequencing template. Sequencing was performed with immunoSEQ multiplex PCR; in TCRdb, only in-frame clones are kept and a portion is missing. The sample yields roughly 120,000 clones, roughly 68% seen once. T lymphocytes (CD4+ and CD8+) were sorted from PBMCs. In its sample, this clone was seen a few times. Its target is not known. V is TRBV4-1 and J is TRBJ1-2; a possible D gene is TRBD1 (5 bases). This TCR derives from a human donor in good health. The sample consisted of CD4+ T cells sorted from blood. The CDR3 protein is CASSQDRGRSLTMRYTF. The CDR3 DNA reads TGCGCCAGCAGCCAAGATAGGGGCCGATCCCTAACTATGCGCTACACCTTC.